This T cell receptor beta chain stems from a study of blood T cell repertoires in COVID-19. Overall study context: Some COVID-19 samples were acute and others convalescent; all came from the United States, Italy and Spain. T cells, B-cell-depleted T cells, or PBMCs supplied cDNA or gDNA.

The germline CDR1 and CDR2 sequences are SNHLY and FYNNEI. V shed 5 bases and J 3 bases; nucleotides not matched to a gene: 5. CDR3 length equals 16 residues. Original processing methods: Nucleated cell counts were estimated from reference gene primer amplification. The protocol was immunoSEQ multiplex PCR, while the TCRdb copy is restricted to in-frame clones and leaves out a portion. V and J calls and clone size are those listed in that table; D and trimming were worked out from the DNA. The table has 300,000 or so clones, around nine tenths seen once; the top ten hold over 1%. The specimen was peripheral blood. The origin of this receptor is a man in his 70s with acute or convalescent COVID-19. The gene calls are TRBV2 and TRBJ2-7; 15 positions agree with TRBD2. This CDR3 is CASSYGLAGGVYEQYF. The CDR3 DNA is TGTGCCAGCAGTTACGGACTAGCGGGAGGGGTCTACGAGCAGTACTTC. The full variable domain, in which reference TRBV2 and TRBJ2-7 provide the parts outside the CDR3, is EPEVTQTPSHQVTQMGQEVILRCVPISNHLYFYWYRQILGQKVEFLVSFYNNEISEKSEIFDDQFSVERPDGSNFTLKIRSTKLEDSAMYFCASSYGLAGGVYEQYFGPGTRLTVT.